The present T cell receptor (beta chain) was sequenced within a study of blood T cell repertoires in COVID-19 (dated by TCRdb to the early 2020s). Background on the whole study: Samples covering the acute and convalescent phases of COVID-19 were provided by collaborators in the United States, Italy and Spain. HLA class I and class II types, where available, came from metadata supplied by the sample provider rather than from assay-based typing. Subjects who had been exposed to COVID-19, were actively infected with it, or had recovered from it provided the deeply sampled blood TCRbeta repertoires that made up the dataset. The material from the prospective study consisted of cDNA or gDNA derived from T cells, B-cell-depleted T cells, or PBMCs. The sample metadata nearly always contained a de-identified subject ID, COVID-19 status, age in years and sex. Samples were obtained from the ongoing ImmuneRACE study (first 160 participants) and from over 1,000 subjects provided by 6 global collaborators. A freely available public database, intended as a resource for researchers studying the immune response to SARS-CoV-2, is where the repertoires were released. Results and caveats for the whole study, not just this receptor: How much clinical and demographic metadata was included differed by source and by participant, and the metadata was provided uncurated.

The V end loses 2 bases and the J end loses 5 bases, and a stretch of 37 bases separates them. The germline V gene provides CDR1 MRHNA and CDR2 SNTAGT. The CDR3, from cysteine to phenylalanine, totals 24 residues. This entry keeps only the CDR3 DNA: 72 bases, framed from base 1. TCRbeta CDR3 regions were amplified from genomic DNA using the immunoSEQ Assay, a bias-controlled multiplex PCR. As for how the authors treated the data: Nucleated cell counts per sample were estimated from amplification of reference gene primers within the assay. To quantify the absolute abundance of each unique TCRbeta CDR3 rearrangement, sequence reads were collapsed and filtered. For each sample, productive Simpson clonality was calculated as the square root of Simpson's diversity index across productive rearrangements. This immuneACCESS table, as held by TCRdb, lists in-frame sequences with V and J called but not all clones. Of the missing ones, under half trace to an unresolved V gene in checked studies; the others have no known cause. That table gives V, J and clone size, and the DNA gave D and trimming. The sample records approximately 380,000 clones, around 90% of which are singletons. Around 1.2% of the sample rests with the top ten.

In the prospective study, participants were roughly 18 to 89 years old, resided in 25 or so geographic areas of the United States, and were enrolled through a virtual design. In the prospective study, cohorts were assigned on the basis of participant-reported clinical history obtained from a screening survey and a study questionnaire. Recovered participants in ImmuneRACE Cohort 3 were defined by two consecutive negative NP/OP PCR tests, clearance by a healthcare professional, or resolution of symptoms. In the prospective study, whole blood, serum and a nasopharyngeal or oropharyngeal swab were collected from each participant by mobile phlebotomists. Prospective study participants could optionally give additional blood draws and questionnaires over an approximately two-month period. Before DNA extraction, prospective study blood samples were shipped either frozen or at room temperature. Details on this clone: Its specific antigen is unknown. Base qualities are not recorded, but no much larger clone differs from it by a single base.

The rearranged chain carries TRBV6-4 and TRBJ1-6; a tentative D match to TRBD1 spans 6 bases. The receptor comes from a woman younger than 30 who had recovered from COVID-19. Sequences were obtained from PBMCs or T cells enriched from blood (not recorded which). In nucleotide form, the sequence is TGTGCCAGCAGTGACGAAGGGGACCTGCCCCCGGAGGCGACAGGACGGTGGCATAATTCACCCCTCCACTTT. This encodes CASSDEGDLPPEATGRWHNSPLHF.